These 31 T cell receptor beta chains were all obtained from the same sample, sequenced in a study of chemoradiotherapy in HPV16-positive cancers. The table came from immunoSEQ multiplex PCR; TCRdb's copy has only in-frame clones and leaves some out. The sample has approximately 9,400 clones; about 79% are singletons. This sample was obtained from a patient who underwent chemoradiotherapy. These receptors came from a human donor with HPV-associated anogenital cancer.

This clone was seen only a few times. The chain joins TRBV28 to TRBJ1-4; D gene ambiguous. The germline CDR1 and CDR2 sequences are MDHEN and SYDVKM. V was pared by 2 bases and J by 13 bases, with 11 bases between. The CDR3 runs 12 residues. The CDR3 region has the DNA TGTGCCAGCAGTTTAGCGGGCCGTGTACTGTTTTTT. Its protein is CASSLAGRVLFF.

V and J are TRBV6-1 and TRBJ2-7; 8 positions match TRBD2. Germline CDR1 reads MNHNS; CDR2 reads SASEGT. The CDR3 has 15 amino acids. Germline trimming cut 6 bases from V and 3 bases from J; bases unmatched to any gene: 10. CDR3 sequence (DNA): TGTGCCAGCAGCGGGGGGGTTTTTGGATACTACGAGCAGTACTTC. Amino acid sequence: CASSGGVFGYYEQYF.

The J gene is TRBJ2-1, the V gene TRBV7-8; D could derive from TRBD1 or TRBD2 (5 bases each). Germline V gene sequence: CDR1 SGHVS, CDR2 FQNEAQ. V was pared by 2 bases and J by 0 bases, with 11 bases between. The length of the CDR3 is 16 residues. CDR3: CASSLFWGSSYNEQFF. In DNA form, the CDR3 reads TGTGCCAGCAGCTTATTTTGGGGGAGCTCCTACAATGAGCAGTTCTTC.

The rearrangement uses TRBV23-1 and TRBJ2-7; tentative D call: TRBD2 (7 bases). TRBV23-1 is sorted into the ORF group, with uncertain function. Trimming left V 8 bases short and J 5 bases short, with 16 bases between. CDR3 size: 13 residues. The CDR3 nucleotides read TGCGCCAGCGGGGGGGGGCCCCGCCACGAGCAGTACTTC. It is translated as CASGGGPRHEQYF.

The CDR3 spells CASSPPTSGLYNEQFF. The CDR3 coding sequence is TGCGCCAGCAGCCCGCCGACTAGCGGACTTTACAATGAGCAGTTCTTC. The chain employs TRBV5-1 and TRBJ2-1; 9 bases line up with TRBD2. This CDR3 spans 16 amino acids. After removal of 4 bases from V and 4 bases from J, the junction contained 9 bases not matched to a gene. The germline CDR1 and CDR2 sequences are SGHRS and YFSETQ.

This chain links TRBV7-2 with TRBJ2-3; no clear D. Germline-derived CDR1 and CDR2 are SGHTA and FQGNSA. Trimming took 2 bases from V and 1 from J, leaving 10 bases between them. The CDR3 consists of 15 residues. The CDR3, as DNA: TGTGCCAGCAGCTTATATCAGACTGGCACAGATACGCAGTATTTT. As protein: CASSLYQTGTDTQYF.

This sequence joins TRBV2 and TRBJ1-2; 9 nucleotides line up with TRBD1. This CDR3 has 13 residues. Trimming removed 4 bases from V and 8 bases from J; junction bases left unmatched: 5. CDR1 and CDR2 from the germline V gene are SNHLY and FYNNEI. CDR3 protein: CASSVRQGGGYTF. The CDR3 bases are TGTGCCAGCAGTGTCCGACAGGGGGGCGGCTACACCTTC. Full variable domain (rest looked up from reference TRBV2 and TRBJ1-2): EPEVTQTPSHQVTQMGQEVILRCVPISNHLYFYWYRQILGQKVEFLVSFYNNEISEKSEIFDDQFSVERPDGSNFTLKIRSTKLEDSAMYFCASSVRQGGGYTFGSGTRLTVV.

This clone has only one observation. This CDR3 reads CASTGNRTNVNQPQHF. CDR3 coding DNA: TGTGCCAGTACCGGAAACCGGACGAACGTCAATCAGCCCCAGCATTTT. The rearrangement links TRBV19 to TRBJ1-5; D is unresolved. Germline CDR1 is LNHDA and CDR2 is SQIVND (reference sequence). V lost 7 bases and J 3 bases, leaving 19 bases between the germline ends. The length of the CDR3 is 16 residues.

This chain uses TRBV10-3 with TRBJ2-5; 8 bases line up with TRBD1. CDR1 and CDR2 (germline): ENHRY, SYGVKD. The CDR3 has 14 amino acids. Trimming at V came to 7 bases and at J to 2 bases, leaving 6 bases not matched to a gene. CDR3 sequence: CAIMDREEQETQYF. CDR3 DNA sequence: TGTGCCATCATGGACAGGGAAGAACAAGAGACCCAGTACTTC.

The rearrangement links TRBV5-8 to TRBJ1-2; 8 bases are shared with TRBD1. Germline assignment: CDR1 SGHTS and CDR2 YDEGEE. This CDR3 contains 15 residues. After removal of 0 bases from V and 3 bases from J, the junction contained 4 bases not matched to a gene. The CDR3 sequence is CASSLAQGAYYGYTF. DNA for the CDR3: TGTGCCAGCAGCTTGGCCCAGGGGGCTTACTATGGCTACACCTTC.

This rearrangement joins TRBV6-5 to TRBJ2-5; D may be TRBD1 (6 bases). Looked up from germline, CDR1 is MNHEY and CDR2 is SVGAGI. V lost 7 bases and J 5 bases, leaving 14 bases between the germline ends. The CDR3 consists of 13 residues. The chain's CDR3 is CASTPGQFETQYF. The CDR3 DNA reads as TGTGCCAGCACGCCCGGACAGTTCGAGACCCAGTACTTC.

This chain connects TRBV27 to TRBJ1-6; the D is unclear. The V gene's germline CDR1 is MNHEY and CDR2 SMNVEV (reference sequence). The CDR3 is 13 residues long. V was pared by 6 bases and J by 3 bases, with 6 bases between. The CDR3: CASSQDYNSPLHF. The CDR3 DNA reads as TGTGCCAGCAGCCAGGACTATAATTCACCCCTCCACTTT.

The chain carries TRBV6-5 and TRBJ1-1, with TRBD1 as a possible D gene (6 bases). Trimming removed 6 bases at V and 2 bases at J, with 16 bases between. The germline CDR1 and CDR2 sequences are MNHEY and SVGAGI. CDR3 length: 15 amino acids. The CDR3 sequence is CASSLGGGFNTEAFF. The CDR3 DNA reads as TGTGCCAGCAGCCTCGGGGGCGGATTCAACACTGAAGCTTTCTTT.

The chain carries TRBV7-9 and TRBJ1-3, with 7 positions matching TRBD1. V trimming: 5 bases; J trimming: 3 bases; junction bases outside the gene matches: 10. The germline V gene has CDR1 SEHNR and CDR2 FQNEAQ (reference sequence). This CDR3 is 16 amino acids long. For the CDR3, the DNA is TGTGCCAGCAGCGCCATACAGGGGAATCATGGAAACACCATATATTTT. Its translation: CASSAIQGNHGNTIYF. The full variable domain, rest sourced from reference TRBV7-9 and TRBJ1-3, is DTGVSQNPRHKITKRGQNVTFRCDPISEHNRLYWYRQTLGQGPEFLTYFQNEAQLEKSRLLSDRFSAERPKGSFSTLEIQRTEQGDSAMYLCASSAIQGNHGNTIYFGEGSWLTVV.

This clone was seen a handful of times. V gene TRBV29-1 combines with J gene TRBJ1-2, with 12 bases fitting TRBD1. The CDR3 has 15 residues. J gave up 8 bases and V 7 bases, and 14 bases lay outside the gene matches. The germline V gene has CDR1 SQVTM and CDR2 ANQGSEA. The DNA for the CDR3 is TGCAGCGCCGTCCCCAGGGACAGGGGGCCAGAAGGCTACACCTTC. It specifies CSAVPRDRGPEGYTF.

CDR3 nucleotide sequence: TGTGCCAGCAGCTCTATCGGCACAGGGGGCTATACGCAGTATTTT. It encodes CASSSIGTGGYTQYF. The chain has TRBV11-2 and TRBJ2-3; 9 bases are shared with TRBD1. The CDR3 spans 15 residues. Germline V gene sequence: CDR1 SGHAT, CDR2 FQNNGV. Trimming cost V 4 bases and J 7 bases; bases outside gene matches: 9.

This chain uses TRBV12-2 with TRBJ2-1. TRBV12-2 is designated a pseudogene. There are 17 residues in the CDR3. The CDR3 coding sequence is TGTGCAAGTCGCTTAGCGTTCAAGACCCATCCCTACAATGAGCAGTTCTTC. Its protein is CASRLAFKTHPYNEQFF.

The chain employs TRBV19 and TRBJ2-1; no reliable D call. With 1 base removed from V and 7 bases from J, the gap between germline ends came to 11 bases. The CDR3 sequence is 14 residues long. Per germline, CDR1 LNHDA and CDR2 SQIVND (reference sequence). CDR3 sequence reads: CASSIAREGNEQFF. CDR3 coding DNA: TGTGCCAGTAGTATAGCCCGTGAAGGGAATGAGCAGTTCTTC.

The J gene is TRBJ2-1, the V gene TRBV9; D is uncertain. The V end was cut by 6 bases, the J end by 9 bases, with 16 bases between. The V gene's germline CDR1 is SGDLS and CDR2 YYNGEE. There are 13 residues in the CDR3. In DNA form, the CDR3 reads TGTGCCAGCACCCAGTTTAGGGATGGTGAGCAGTTCTTC. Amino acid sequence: CASTQFRDGEQFF. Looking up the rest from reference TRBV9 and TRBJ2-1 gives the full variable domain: DSGVTQTPKHLITATGQRVTLRCSPRSGDLSVYWYQQSLDQGLQFLIQYYNGEERAKGNILERFSAQQFPDLHSELNLSSLELGDSALYFCASTQFRDGEQFFGPGTRLTVL.

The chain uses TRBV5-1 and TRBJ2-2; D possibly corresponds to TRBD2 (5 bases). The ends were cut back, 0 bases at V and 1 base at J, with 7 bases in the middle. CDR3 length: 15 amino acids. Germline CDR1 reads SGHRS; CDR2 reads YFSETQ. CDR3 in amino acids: CASSLGLKNTGELFF. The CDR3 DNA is TGCGCCAGCAGCTTGGGACTAAAGAACACCGGGGAGCTGTTTTTT.

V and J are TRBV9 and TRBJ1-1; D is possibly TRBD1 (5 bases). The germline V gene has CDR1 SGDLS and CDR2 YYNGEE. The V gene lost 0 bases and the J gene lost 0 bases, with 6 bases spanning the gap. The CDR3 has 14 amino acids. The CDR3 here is CASSVAGMNTEAFF. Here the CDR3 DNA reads TGTGCCAGCAGCGTAGCAGGGATGAACACTGAAGCTTTCTTT.

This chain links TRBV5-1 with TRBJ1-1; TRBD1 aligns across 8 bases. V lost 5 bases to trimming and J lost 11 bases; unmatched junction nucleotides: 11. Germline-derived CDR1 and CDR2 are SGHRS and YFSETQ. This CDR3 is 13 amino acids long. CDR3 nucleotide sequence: TGCGCCAGCAGTTCCCCACCGGGACAGGAGGCTTTCTTT. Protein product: CASSSPPGQEAFF.

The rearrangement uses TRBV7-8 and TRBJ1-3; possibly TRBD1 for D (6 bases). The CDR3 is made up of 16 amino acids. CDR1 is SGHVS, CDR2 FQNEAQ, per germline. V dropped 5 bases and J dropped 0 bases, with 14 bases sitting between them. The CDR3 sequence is CASSPRDRSSGNTIYF. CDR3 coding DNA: TGTGCCAGCAGCCCCCGTGACAGGAGCTCTGGAAACACCATATATTTT. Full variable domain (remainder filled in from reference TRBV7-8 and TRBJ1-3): GAGVSQSPRYKVAKRGQDVALRCDPISGHVSLFWYQQALGQGPEFLTYFQNEAQLDKSGLPSDRFFAERPEGSVSTLKIQRTQQEDSAVYLCASSPRDRSSGNTIYFGEGSWLTVV.

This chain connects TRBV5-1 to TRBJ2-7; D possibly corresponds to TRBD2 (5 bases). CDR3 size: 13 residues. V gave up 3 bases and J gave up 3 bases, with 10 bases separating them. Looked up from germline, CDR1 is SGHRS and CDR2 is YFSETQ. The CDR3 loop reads CASSWRGGYEQYF. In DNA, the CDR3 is TGCGCCAGCAGCTGGAGAGGAGGCTACGAGCAGTACTTC.

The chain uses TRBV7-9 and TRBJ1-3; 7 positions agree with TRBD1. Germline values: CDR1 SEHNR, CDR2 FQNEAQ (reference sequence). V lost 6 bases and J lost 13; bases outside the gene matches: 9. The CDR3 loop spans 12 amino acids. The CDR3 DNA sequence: TGTGCCAGCAGTCGAGCTGACAGGGAAATATATTTT. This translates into CASSRADREIYF.

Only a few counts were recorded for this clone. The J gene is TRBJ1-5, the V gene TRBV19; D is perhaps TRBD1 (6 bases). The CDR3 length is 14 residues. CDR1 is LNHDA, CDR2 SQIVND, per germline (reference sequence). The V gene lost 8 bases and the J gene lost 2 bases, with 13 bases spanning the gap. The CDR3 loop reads CASRRDTRNQPQHF. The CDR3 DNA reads TGTGCCAGTCGCCGGGACACCCGCAATCAGCCCCAGCATTTT.

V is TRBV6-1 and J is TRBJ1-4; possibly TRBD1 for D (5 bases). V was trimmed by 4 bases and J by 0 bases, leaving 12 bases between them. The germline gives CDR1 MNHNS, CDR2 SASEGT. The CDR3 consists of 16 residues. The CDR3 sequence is CASSGGVGPTNEKLFF. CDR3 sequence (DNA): TGTGCCAGCAGTGGAGGGGTGGGGCCAACTAATGAAAAACTGTTTTTT.

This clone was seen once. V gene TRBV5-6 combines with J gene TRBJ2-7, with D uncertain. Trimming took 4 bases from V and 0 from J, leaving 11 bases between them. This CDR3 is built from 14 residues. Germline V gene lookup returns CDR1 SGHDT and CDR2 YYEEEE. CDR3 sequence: CASSPVKSSYEQYF. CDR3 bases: TGTGCCAGCAGCCCCGTAAAGAGCTCCTACGAGCAGTACTTC.

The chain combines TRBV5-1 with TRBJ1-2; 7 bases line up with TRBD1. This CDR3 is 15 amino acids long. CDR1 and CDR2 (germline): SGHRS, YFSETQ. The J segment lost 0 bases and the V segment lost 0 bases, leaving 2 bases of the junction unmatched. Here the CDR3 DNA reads TGCGCCAGCAGCTTGGGACAGGGTACTAACTATGGCTACACCTTC. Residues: CASSLGQGTNYGYTF.

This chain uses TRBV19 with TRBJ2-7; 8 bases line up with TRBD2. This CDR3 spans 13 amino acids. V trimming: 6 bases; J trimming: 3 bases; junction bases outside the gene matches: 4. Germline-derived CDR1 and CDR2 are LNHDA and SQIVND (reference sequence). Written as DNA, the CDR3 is TGTGCCAGTAGATACGGGACTAGCTACGAGCAGTACTTC. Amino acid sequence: CASRYGTSYEQYF. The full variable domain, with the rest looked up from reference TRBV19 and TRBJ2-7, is DGGITQSPKYLFRKEGQNVTLSCEQNLNHDAMYWYRQDPGQGLRLIYYSQIVNDFQKGDIAEGYSVSREKKESFPLTVTSAQKNPTAFYLCASRYGTSYEQYFGPGTRLTVT.

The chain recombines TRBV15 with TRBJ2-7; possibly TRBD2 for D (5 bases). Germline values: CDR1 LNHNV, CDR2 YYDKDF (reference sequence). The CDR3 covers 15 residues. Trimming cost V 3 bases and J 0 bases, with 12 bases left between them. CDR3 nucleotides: TGTGCCACCAGCAGGGAGGTCAGGAGCTCCTACGAGCAGTACTTC. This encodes CATSREVRSSYEQYF.